This T cell receptor beta chain was observed in a study of breast tumors, draining lymph nodes, adjacent tissues. Study results and limitations: The lymph node origin of tumor T cells was framed as consistent with a hypothesis, not demonstrated. Tumor repertoires ranked between lymph nodes and nontumor tissue in diversity, with V and J gene preferences. Most tumor T cells seemingly derive from lymph node, then expand in tumor. Luminal-like breast cancer showed significantly higher tumor–nontumor repertoire similarity than basal-like.

This CDR3 is 13 amino acids long. V shed 4 bases, J shed 5 bases, and the junction held 2 bases outside the gene matches. Germline V gene data show CDR1 as SGHTA and CDR2 as FQGTGA. Each CDR3 protein is one row after TCRdb ran MiXCR on the multiplex PCR reads. The table shows approximately 280,000 distinct CDR3 sequences, with roughly 30% occurring only once. This clonotype came up many times. Antigen specificity is unknown. Breast cancer patients provided tissue from their axillary draining lymph nodes. The sample comprised axillary lymph node tissue. This sequence originates from a female donor with breast cancer. Some clones in this sample may be carry-over from other donors' samples. The rearrangement uses TRBV7-3 and TRBJ2-1, with 7 nucleotides matching TRBD2. This CDR3 is CASSWTRNNEQFF. The DNA of the CDR3 is TGTGCCAGCAGCTGGACTAGGAACAATGAGCAGTTCTTC.